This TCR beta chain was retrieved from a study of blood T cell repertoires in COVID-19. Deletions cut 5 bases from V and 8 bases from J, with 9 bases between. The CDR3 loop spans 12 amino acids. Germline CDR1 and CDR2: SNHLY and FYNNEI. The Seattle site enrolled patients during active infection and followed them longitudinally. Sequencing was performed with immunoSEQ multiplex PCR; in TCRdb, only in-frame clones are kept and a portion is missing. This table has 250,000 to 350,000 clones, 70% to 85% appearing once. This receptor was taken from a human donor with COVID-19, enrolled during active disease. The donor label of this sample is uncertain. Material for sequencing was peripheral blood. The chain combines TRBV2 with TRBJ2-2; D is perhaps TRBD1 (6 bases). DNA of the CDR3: TGTGCCAGCAGTCCAGGGGCAGGGGAGCTGTTTTTT. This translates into CASSPGAGELFF.